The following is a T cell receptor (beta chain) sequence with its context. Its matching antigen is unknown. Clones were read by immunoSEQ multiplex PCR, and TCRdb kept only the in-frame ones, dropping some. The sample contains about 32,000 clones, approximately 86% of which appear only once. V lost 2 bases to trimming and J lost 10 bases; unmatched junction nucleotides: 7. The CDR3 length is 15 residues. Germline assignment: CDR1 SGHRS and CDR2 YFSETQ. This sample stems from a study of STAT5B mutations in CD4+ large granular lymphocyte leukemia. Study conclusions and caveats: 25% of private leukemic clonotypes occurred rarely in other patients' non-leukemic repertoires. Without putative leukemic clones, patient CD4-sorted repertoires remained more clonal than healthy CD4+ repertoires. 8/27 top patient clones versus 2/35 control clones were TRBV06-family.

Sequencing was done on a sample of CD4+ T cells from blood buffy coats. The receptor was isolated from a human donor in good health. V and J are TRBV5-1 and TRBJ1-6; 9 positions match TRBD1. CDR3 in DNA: TGCGCCAGCAGCTTTTCCGGGACAGGGAGCTCACCCCTCCACTTT. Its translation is CASSFSGTGSSPLHF.